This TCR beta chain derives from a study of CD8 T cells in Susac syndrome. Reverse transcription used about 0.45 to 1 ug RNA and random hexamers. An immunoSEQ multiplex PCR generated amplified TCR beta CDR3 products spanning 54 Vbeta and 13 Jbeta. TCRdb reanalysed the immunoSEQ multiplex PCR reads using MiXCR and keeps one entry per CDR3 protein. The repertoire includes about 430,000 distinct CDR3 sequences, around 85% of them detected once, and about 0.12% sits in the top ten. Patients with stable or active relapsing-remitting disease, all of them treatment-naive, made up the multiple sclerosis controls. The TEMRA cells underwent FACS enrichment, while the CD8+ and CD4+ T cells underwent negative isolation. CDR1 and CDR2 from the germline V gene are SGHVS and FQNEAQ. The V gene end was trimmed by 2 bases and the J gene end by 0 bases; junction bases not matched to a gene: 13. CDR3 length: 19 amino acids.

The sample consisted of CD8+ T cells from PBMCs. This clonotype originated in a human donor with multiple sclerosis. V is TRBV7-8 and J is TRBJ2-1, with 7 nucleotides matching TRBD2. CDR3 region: CASSLSRDYLKNSYNEQFF. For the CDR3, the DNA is TGTGCCAGCAGCTTATCCCGGGACTACCTAAAGAACTCCTACAATGAGCAGTTCTTC.